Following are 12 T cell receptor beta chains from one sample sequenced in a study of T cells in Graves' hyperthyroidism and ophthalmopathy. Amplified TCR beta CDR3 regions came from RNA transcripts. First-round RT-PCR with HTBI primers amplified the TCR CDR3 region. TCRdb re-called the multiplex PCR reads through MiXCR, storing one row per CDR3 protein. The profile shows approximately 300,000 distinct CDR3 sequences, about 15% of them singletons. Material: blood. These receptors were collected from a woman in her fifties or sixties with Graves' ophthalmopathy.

Here the CDR3 DNA reads TGTGCCAGCAGCCAAGAATCGGGGGAAGGTAATGAGCAGTTCTTC. It translates to CASSQESGEGNEQFF. The chain combines TRBV4-2 with TRBJ2-1; D may be TRBD2 (6 bases). Germline CDR1 and CDR2: LGHNA and YNFKEQ. V was cut by 0 bases and J by 7 bases, with 13 bases left in between. The CDR3 loop spans 15 amino acids.

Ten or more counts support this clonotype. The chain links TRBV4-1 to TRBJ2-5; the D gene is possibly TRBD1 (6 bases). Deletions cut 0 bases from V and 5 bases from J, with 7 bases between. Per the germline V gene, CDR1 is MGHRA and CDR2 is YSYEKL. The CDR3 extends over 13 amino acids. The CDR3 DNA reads TGCGCCAGCAGCCAAGAGAGGGGGGAGACCCAGTACTTC. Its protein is CASSQERGETQYF.

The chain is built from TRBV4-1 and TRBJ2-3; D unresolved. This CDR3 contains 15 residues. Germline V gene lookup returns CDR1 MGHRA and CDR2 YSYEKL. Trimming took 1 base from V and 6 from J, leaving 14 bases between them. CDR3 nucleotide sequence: TGCGCCAGCAGCCAAGGCGTCGTTTCAATGGATACGCAGTATTTT. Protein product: CASSQGVVSMDTQYF.

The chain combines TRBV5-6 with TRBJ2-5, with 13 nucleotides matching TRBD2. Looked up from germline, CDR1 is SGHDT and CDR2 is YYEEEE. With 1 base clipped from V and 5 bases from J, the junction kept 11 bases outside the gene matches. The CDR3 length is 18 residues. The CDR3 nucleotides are TGTGCCAGCAGCTTGCGAGGACTAGCGGGGGCCTGGGGGGAGACCCAGTACTTC. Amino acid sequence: CASSLRGLAGAWGETQYF. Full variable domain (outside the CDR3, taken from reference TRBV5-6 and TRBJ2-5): DAGVTQSPTHLIKTRGQQVTLRCSPKSGHDTVSWYQQALGQGPQFIFQYYEEEERQRGNFPDRFSGHQFPNYSSELNVNALLLGDSALYLCASSLRGLAGAWGETQYFGPGTRLLVL.

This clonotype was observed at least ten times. The DNA for the CDR3 is TGTGCCAGCAGTTTAAGGTCGGAAAACAATGAGCAGTTCTTC. It yields the protein CASSLRSENNEQFF. This chain connects TRBV28 to TRBJ2-1; D is unresolved. The V gene lost 2 bases and the J gene lost 5 bases, with 10 bases spanning the gap. CDR3 length: 14 amino acids. Per germline, CDR1 MDHEN and CDR2 SYDVKM.

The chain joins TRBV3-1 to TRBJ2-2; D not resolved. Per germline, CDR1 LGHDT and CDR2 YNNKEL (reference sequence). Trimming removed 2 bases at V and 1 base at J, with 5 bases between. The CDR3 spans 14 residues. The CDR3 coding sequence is TGTGCCAGCAGCCAAATGGTGAACACCGGGGAGCTGTTTTTT. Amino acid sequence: CASSQMVNTGELFF. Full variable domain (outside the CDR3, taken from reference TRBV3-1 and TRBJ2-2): DTAVSQTPKYLVTQMGNDKSIKCEQNLGHDTMYWYKQDSKKFLKIMFSYNNKELIINETVPNRFSPKSPDKAHLNLHINSLELGDSAVYFCASSQMVNTGELFFGEGSRLTVL.

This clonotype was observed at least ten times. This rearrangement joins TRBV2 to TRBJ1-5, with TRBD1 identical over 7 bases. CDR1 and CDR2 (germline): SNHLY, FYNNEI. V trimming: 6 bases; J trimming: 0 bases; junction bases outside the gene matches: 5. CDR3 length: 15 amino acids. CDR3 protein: CASSSGQHSNQPQHF. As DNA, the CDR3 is TGTGCCAGCAGCTCGGGACAGCATAGCAATCAGCCCCAGCATTTT.

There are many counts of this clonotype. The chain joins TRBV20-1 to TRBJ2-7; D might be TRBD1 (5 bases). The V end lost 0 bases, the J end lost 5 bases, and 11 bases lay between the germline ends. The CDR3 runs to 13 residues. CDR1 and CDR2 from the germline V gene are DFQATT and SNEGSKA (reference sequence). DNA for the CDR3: TGCAGTGCTAGAGACGGTAAGGGGAACGAGCAGTACTTC. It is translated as CSARDGKGNEQYF.

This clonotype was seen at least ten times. DNA for the CDR3: TGTGCCAGCAGCTTGGTCCACCAAGAGACCCAGTACTTC. Amino acids: CASSLVHQETQYF. The V gene is TRBV7-2, the J gene TRBJ2-5, with D hard to call. Germline loops: CDR1 SGHTA, CDR2 FQGNSA. The V end was cut by 3 bases, the J end by 0 bases, with 5 bases between. This CDR3 is built from 13 residues.

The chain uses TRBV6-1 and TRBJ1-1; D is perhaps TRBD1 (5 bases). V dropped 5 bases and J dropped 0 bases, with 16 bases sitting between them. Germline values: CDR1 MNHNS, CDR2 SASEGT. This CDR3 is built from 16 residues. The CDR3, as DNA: TGTGCCAGCAGTTCAGATCGGGGCTACGTGAACACTGAAGCTTTCTTT. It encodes CASSSDRGYVNTEAFF.

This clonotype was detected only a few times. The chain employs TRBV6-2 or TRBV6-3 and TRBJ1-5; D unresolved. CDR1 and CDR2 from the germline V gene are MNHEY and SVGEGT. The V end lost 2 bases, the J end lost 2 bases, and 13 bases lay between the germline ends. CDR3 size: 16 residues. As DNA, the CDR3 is TGTGCCAGCAGTTACCTTGAGGGATCGGGCAATCAGCCCCAGCATTTT. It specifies CASSYLEGSGNQPQHF.

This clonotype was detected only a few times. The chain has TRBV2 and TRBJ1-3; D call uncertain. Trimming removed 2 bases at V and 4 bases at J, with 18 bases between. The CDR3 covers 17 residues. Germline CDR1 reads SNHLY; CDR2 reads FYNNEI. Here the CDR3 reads CASSEMLAGSSGNTIYF. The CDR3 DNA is TGTGCCAGCAGTGAAATGCTCGCGGGATCGTCCGGAAACACCATATATTTT.